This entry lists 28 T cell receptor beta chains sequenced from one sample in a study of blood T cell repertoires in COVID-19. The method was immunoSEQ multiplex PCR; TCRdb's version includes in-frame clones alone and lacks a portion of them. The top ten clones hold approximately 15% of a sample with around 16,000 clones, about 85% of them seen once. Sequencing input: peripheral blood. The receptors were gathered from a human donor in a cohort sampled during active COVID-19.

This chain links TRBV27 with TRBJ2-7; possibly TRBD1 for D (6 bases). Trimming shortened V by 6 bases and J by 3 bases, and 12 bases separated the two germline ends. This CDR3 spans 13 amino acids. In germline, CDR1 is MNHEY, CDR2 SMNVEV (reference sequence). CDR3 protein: CASRPGHFYEQYF. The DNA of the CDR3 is TGTGCCAGCAGGCCGGGACATTTCTACGAGCAGTACTTC.

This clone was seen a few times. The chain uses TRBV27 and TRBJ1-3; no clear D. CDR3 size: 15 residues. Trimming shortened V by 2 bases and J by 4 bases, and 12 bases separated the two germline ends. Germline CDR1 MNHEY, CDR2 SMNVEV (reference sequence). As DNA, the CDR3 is TGTGCCAGCAGTTTAAATGGAGGGCTCGGAAACACCATATATTTT. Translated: CASSLNGGLGNTIYF.

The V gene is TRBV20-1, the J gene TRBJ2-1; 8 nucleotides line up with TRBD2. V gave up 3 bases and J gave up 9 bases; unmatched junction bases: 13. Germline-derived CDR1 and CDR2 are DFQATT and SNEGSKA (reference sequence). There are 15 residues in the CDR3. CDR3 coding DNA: TGCAGTGCTAGTTCCCAAGGGACTAGTCTCTCTGAGCAGTTCTTC. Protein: CSASSQGTSLSEQFF.

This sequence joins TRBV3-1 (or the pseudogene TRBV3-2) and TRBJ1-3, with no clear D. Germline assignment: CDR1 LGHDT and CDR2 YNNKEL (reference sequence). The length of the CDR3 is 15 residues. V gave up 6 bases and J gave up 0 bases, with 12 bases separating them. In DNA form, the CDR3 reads TGTGCCAGCAGTCCTTTAGCACGCTCTGGAAACACCATATATTTT. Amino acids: CASSPLARSGNTIYF.

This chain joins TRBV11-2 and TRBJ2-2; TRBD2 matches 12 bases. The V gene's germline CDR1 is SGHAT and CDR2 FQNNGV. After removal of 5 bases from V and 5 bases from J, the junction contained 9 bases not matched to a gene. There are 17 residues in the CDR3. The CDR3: CASSATLTSGRTGELFF. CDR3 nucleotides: TGTGCCAGCAGCGCGACCTTGACTAGCGGGAGAACCGGGGAGCTGTTTTTT.

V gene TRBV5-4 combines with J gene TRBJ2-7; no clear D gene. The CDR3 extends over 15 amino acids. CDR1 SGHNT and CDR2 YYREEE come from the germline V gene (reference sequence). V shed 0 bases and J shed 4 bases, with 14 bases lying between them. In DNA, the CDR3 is TGTGCCAGCAGCTTGGTGGCTGTCATAATTTACGAGCAGTACTTC. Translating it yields CASSLVAVIIYEQYF.

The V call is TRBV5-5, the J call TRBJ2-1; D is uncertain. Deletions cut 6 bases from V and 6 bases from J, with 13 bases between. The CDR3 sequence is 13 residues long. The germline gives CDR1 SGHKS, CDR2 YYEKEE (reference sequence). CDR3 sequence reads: CASTHGGLNEQFF. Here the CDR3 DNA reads TGTGCCAGCACCCACGGTGGGCTCAATGAGCAGTTCTTC. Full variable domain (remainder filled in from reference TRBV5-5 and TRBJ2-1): DAGVTQSPTHLIKTRGQQVTLRCSPISGHKSVSWYQQVLGQGPQFIFQYYEKEERGRGNFPDRFSARQFPNYSSELNVNALLLGDSALYLCASTHGGLNEQFFGPGTRLTVL.

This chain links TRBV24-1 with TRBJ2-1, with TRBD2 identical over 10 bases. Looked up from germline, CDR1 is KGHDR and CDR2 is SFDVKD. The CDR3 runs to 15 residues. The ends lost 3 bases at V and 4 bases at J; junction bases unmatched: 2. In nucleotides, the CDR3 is TGTGCCACCAGTGATCTAGCGGGGGAGTACAATGAGCAGTTCTTC. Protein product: CATSDLAGEYNEQFF.

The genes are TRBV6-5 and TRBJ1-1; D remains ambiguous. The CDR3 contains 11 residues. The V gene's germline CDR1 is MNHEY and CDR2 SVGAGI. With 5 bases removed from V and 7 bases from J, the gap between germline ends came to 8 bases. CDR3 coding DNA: TGTGCCAGCAGTAATAGTATTGAAGCTTTCTTT. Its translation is CASSNSIEAFF.

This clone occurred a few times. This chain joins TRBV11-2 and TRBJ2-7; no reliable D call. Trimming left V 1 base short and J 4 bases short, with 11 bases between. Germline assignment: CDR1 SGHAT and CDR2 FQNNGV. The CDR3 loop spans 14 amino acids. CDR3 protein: CASSLVGYSYEQYF. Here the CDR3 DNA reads TGTGCCAGCAGCTTAGTCGGTTATAGTTACGAGCAGTACTTC.

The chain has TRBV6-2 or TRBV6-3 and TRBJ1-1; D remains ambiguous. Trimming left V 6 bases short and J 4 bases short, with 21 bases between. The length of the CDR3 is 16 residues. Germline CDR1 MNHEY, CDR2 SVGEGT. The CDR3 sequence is CASSRNRNSKPTEAFF. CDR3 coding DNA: TGTGCCAGCAGCCGAAACCGAAACTCGAAACCCACTGAAGCTTTCTTT.

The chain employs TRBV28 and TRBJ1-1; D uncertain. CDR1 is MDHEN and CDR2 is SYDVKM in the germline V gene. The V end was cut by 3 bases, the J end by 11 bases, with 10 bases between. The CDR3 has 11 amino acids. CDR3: CASSFSWRAFF. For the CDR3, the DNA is TGTGCCAGCAGTTTCTCTTGGCGGGCTTTCTTT.

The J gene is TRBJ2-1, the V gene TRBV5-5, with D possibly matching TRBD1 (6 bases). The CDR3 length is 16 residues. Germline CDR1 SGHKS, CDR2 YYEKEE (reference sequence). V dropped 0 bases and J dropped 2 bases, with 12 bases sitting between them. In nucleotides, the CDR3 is TGTGCCAGCAGCTTGGGTGACAGGTCCCCCTACAATGAGCAGTTCTTC. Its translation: CASSLGDRSPYNEQFF.

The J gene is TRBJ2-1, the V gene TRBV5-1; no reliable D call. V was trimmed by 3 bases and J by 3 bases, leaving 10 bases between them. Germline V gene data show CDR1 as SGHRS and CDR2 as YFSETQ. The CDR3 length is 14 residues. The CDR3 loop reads CASSWSESYNEQFF. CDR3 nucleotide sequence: TGCGCCAGCAGCTGGAGCGAGAGCTACAATGAGCAGTTCTTC.

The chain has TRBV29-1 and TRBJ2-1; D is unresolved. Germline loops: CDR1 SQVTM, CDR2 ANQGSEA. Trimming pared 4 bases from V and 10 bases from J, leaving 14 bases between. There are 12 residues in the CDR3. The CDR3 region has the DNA TGCAGCGTTGCGGTCACTAATAGCGAGCAGTTCTTC. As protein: CSVAVTNSEQFF.

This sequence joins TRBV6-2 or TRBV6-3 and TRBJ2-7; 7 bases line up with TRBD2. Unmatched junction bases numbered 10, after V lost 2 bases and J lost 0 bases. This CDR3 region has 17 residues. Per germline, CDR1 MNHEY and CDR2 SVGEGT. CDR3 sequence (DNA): TGTGCCAGCAGTTACCGGGTAGCGGGCGGGAGCTCCTACGAGCAGTACTTC. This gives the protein CASSYRVAGGSSYEQYF.

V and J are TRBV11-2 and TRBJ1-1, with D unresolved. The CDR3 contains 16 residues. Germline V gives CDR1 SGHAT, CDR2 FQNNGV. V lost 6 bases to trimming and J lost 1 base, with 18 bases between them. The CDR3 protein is CASRPATRAPNTEAFF. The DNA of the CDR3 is TGTGCCAGCAGACCGGCGACGCGGGCCCCGAACACTGAAGCTTTCTTT.

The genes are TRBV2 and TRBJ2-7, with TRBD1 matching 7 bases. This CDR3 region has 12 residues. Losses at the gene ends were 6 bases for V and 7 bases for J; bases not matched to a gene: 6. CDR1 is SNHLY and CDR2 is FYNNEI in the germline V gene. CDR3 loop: CASRRDSTEQYF. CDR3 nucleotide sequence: TGTGCCAGCAGGAGGGACAGTACGGAGCAGTACTTC.

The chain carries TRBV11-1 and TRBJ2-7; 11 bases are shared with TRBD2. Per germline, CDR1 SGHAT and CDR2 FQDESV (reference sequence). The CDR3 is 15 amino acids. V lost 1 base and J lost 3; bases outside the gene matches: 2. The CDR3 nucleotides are TGTGCCAGCAGCTTAGGGGGGACTAGCGGCTACGAGCAGTACTTC. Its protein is CASSLGGTSGYEQYF.

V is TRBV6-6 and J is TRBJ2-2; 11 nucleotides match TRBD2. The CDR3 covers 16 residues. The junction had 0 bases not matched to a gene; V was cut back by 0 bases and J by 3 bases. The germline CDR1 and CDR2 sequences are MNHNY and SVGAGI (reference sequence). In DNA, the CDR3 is TGTGCCAGCAGTTACTCGACTAGCGGGGACACCGGGGAGCTGTTTTTT. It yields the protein CASSYSTSGDTGELFF.

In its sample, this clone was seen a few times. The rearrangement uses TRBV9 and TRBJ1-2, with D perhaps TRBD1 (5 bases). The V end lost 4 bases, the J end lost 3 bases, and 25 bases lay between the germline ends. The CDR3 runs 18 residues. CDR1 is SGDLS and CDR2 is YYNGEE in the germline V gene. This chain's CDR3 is CASSPSSYLGGGDYGYTF. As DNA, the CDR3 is TGTGCCAGCAGCCCAAGTAGTTATCTAGGTGGGGGGGACTATGGCTACACCTTC.

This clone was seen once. The CDR3 nucleotides are TGTGCCAGCAGCTTATTCGTTATGTCCTACAATGAGCAGTTCTTC. This encodes CASSLFVMSYNEQFF. This chain connects TRBV11-2 to TRBJ2-1, with D uncertain. CDR3 length equals 15 residues. Trimming stripped 2 bases from V and 1 base from J, with 9 bases between. The germline V gene has CDR1 SGHAT and CDR2 FQNNGV.

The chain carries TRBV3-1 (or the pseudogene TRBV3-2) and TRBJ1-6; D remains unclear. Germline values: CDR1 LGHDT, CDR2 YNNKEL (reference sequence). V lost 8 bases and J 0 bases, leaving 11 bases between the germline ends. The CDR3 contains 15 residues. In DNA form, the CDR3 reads TGTGCCAGCTTAGACGGGAGCTCCTATAATTCACCCCTCCACTTT. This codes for CASLDGSSYNSPLHF.

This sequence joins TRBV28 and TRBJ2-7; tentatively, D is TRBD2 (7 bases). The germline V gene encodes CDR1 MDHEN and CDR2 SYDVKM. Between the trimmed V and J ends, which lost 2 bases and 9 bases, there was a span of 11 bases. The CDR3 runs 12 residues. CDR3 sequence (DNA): TGTGCCAGCAGTTTAGGGGGGGGCCTGCAGTACTTC. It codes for CASSLGGGLQYF.

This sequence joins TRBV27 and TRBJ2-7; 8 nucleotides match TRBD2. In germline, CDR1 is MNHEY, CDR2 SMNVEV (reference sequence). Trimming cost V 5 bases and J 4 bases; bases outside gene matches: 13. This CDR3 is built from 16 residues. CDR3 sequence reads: CASSPMGGTSFYEQYF. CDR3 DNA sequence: TGTGCCAGCAGTCCTATGGGAGGGACTAGTTTTTACGAGCAGTACTTC.

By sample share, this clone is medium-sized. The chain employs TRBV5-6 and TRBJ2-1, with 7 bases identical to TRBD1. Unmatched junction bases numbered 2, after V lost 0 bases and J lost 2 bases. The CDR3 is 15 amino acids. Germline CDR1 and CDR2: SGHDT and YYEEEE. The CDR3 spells CASSLGGGPYNEQFF. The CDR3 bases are TGTGCCAGCAGCTTGGGAGGGGGCCCCTACAATGAGCAGTTCTTC.

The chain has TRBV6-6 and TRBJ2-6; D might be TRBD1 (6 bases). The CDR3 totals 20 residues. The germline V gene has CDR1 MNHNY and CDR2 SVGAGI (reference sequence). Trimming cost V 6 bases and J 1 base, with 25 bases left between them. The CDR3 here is CASSRWAGAEGHSGANVLTF. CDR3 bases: TGTGCCAGCAGCAGGTGGGCAGGGGCAGAGGGACATTCTGGGGCCAACGTCCTGACTTTC.

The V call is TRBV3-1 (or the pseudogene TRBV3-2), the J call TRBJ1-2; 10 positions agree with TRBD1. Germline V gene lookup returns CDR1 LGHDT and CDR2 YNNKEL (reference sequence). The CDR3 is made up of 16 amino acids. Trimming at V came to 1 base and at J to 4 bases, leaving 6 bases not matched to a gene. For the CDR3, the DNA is TGTGCCAGCAGCCAAGGGACAGGGGGTTGGGGCTATGGCTACACCTTC. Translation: CASSQGTGGWGYGYTF.